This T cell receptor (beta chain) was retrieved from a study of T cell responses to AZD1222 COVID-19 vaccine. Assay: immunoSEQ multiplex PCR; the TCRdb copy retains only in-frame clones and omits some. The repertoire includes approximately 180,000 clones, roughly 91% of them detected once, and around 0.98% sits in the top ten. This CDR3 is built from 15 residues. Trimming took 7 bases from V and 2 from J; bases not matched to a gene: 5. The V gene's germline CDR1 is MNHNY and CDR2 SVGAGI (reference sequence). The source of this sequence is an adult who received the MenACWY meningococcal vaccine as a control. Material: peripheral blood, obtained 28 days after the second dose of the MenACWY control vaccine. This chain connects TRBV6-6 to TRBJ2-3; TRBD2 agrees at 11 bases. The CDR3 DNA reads TGTGCCAGCAAACGACTAGCGGGGATCACAGATACGCAGTATTTT. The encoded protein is CASKRLAGITDTQYF.